This T cell receptor beta chain was observed in a study of control samples from healthy donors and cancer patients. In germline, CDR1 is SGHDN, CDR2 FVKESK. The CDR3 has 15 residues. The V gene end was trimmed by 3 bases and the J gene end by 6 bases; junction bases not matched to a gene: 9. Data came from immunoSEQ multiplex PCR; TCRdb stores just in-frame clones and leaves some out. This repertoire shows more than 100,000 clones, about 89% found once; its top ten account for approximately 8%. Sequencing was done on a sample of blood. The clonotype comes from a woman aged 18-30 years in good health. The chain uses TRBV14 and TRBJ2-7; 9 bases match TRBD1. For the CDR3, the DNA is TGTGCCAGCAGCCAGATAGGGACAGGGAACTTCGAGCAGTACTTC. Translating it yields CASSQIGTGNFEQYF.